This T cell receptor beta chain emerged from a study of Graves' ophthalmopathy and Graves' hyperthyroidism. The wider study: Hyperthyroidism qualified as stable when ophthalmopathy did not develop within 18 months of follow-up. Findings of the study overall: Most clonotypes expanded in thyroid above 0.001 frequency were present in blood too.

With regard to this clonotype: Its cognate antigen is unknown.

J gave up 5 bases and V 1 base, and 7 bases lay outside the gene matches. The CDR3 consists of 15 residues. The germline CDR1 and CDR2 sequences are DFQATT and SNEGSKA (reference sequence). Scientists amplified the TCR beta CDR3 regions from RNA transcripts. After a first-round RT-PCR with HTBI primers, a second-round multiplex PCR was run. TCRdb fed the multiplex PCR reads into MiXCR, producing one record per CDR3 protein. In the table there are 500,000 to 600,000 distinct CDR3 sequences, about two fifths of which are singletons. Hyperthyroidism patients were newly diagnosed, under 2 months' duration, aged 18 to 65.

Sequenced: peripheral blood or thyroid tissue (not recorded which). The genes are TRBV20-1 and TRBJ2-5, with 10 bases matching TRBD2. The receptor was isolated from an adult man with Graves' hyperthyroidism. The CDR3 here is CSARGELAGEETQYF. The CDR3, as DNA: TGCAGTGCTAGAGGGGAGCTAGCGGGAGAGGAGACCCAGTACTTC.